The entry that follows covers one T cell receptor (beta chain) sequence. This sample stems from a study of control samples from healthy donors and cancer patients. The repertoire was sequenced with immunoSEQ multiplex PCR; TCRdb's copy has only in-frame clones and lacks some. The table records approximately 93,000 clones, roughly nine tenths of them present only once. Deletions cut 3 bases from V and 0 bases from J, with 6 bases between. This CDR3 contains 14 residues. The germline V gene encodes CDR1 KGHSH and CDR2 LQKENI. This receptor was obtained from a woman in her 50s with colorectal cancer. Sequencing was carried out using PBMCs. The chain couples TRBV18 to TRBJ1-3; D ambiguous. The CDR3 nucleotides read TGTGCCAGCTCACCCAACAGCTCTGGAAACACCATATATTTT. It codes for CASSPNSSGNTIYF.